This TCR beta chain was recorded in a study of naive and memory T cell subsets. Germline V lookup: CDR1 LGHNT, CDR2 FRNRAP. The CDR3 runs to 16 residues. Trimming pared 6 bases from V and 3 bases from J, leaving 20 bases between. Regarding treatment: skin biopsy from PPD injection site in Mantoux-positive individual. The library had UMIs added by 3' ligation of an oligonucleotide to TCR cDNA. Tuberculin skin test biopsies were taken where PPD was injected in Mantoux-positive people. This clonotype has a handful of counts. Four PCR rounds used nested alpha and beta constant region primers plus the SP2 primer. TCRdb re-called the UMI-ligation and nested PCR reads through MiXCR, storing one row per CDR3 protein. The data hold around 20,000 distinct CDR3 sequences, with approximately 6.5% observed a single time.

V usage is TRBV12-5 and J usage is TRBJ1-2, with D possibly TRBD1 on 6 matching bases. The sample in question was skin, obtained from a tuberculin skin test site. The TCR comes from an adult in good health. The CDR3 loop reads CASGHNPGQPDYGYTF. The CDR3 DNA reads TGTGCTAGTGGCCACAACCCGGGACAACCGGACTATGGCTACACCTTC.